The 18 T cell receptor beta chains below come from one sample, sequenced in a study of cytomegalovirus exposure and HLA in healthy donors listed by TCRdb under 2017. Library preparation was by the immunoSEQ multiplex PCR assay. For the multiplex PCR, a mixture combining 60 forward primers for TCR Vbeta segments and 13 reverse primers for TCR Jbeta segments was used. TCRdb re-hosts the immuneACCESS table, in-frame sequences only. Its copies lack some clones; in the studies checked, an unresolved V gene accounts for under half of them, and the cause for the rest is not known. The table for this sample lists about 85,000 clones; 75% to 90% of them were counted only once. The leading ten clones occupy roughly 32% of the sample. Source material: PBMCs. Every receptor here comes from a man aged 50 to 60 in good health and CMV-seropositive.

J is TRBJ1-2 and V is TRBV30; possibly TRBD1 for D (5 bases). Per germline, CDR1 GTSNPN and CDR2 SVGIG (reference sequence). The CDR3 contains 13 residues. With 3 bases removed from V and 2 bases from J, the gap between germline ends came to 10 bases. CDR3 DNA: TGTGCCTGGAGACATGCAGGGAACTATGGCTACACCTTC. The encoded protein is CAWRHAGNYGYTF.

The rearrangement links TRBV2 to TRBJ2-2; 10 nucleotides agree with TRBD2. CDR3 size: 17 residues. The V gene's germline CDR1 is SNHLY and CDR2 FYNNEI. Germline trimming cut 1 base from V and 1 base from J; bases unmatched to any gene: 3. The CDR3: CASSEGLAGRNTGELFF. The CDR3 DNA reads TGTGCCAGCAGTGAAGGACTAGCGGGTAGGAACACCGGGGAGCTGTTTTTT.

CDR3 sequence (DNA): TGTGCCTGGAGTGTGGCAGGGGGCCCTTGGGGCTACACCTTC. It codes for CAWSVAGGPWGYTF. V usage is TRBV30 and J usage is TRBJ1-2; 8 bases match TRBD1. This CDR3 is 14 amino acids long. With 0 bases clipped from V and 8 bases from J, the junction kept 8 bases outside the gene matches. Per the germline V gene, CDR1 is GTSNPN and CDR2 is SVGIG (reference sequence).

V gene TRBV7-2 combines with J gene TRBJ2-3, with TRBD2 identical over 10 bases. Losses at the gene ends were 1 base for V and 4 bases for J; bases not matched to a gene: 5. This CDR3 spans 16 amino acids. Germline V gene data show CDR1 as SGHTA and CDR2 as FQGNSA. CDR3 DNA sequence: TGTGCCAGCAGCTTAGGTCTAGCGGGAGTCTCAGATACGCAGTATTTT. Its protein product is CASSLGLAGVSDTQYF. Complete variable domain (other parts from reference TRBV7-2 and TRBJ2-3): GAGVSQSPSNKVTEKGKDVELRCDPISGHTALYWYRQSLGQGLEFLIYFQGNSAPDKSGLPSDRFSAERTGGSVSTLTIQRTQQEDSAVYLCASSLGLAGVSDTQYFGPGTRLTVL.

The CDR3 DNA reads TGTGCCTGGAGCATATCTATTAGACTAGCGGGGCACAAGCAGTTCTTC. As protein: CAWSISIRLAGHKQFF. The chain has TRBV30 and TRBJ2-1, with 11 nucleotides matching TRBD2. V lost 3 bases and J lost 11; bases outside the gene matches: 15. The germline V gene encodes CDR1 GTSNPN and CDR2 SVGIG (reference sequence). The CDR3 sequence is 16 residues long.

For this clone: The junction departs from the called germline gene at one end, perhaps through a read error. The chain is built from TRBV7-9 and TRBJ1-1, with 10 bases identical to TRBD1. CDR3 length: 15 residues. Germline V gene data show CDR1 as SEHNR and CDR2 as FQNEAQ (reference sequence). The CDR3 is CSSSPPDRGGTEAFF. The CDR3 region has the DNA TGTTCCAGCAGCCCACCGGACAGGGGGGGTACTGAAGCTTTCTTT.

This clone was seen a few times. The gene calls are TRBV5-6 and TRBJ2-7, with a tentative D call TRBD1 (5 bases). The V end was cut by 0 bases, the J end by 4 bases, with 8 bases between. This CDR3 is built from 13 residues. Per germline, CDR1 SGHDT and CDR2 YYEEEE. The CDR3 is CASSLATAYEQYF. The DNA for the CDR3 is TGTGCCAGCAGCTTGGCGACAGCATACGAGCAGTACTTC.

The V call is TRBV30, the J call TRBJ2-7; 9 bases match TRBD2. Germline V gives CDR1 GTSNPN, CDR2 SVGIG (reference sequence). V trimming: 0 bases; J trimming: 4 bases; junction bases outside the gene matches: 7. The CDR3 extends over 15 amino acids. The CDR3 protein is CAWSVPLAGLYEQYF. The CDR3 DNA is TGTGCCTGGAGTGTTCCCCTAGCGGGACTTTACGAGCAGTACTTC.

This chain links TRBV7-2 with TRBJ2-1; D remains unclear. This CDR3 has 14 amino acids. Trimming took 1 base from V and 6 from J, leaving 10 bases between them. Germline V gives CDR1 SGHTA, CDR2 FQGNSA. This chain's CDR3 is CASSLVLQRNEQFF. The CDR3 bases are TGTGCCAGCAGCTTAGTATTGCAGCGCAATGAGCAGTTCTTC.

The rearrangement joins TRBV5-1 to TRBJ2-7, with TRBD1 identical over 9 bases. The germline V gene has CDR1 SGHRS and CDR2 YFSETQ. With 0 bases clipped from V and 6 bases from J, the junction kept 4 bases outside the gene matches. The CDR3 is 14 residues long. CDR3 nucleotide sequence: TGCGCCAGCAGCTTGGGGACAGGGGCCGGCGAGCAGTACTTC. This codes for CASSLGTGAGEQYF.

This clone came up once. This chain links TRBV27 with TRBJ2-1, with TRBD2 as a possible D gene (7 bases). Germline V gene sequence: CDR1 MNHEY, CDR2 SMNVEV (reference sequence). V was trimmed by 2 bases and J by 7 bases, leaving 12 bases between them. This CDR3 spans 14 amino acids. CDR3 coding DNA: TGTGCCAGCAGTTTAACAGGGAGGGGGAATGAGCAGTTCTTC. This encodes CASSLTGRGNEQFF.

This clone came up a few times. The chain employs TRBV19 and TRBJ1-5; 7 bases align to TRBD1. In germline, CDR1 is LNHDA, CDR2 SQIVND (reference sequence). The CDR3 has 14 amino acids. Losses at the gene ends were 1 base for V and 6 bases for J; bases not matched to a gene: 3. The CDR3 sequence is CASSIGTGVQPQHF. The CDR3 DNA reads TGTGCCAGTAGTATAGGCACAGGGGTTCAGCCCCAGCATTTT.

The CDR3 here is CASSTNGGAGETQYF. The CDR3 region has the DNA TGTGCCAGCAGCACGAATGGGGGCGCAGGAGAGACCCAGTACTTC. V usage is TRBV5-4 and J usage is TRBJ2-5; the D gene is possibly TRBD1 (6 bases). The CDR3 covers 15 residues. Germline V lookup: CDR1 SGHNT, CDR2 YYREEE (reference sequence). The V end was cut by 4 bases, the J end by 4 bases, with 17 bases between.

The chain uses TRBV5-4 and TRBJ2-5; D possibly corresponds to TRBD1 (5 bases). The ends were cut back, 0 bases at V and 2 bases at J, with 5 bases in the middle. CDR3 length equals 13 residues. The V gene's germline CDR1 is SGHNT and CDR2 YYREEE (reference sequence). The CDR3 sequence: CASSLGQQETQYF. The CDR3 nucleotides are TGTGCCAGCAGCTTGGGACAGCAAGAGACCCAGTACTTC.

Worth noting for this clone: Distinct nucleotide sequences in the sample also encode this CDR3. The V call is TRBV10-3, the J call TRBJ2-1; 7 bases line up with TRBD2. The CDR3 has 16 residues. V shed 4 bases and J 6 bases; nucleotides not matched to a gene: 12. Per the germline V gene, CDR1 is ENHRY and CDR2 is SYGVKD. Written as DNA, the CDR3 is TGTGCCATCAGTGTCCCTTCGAAGCGGGAACGCAATGAGCAGTTCTTC. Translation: CAISVPSKRERNEQFF.

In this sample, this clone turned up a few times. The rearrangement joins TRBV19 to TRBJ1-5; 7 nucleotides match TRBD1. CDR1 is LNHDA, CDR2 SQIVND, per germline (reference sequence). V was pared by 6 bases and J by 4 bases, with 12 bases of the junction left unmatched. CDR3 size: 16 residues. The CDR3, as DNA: TGTGCCAGTAGCGACAGGGCGTGGGGTTATAATCAGCCCCAGCATTTT. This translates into CASSDRAWGYNQPQHF.

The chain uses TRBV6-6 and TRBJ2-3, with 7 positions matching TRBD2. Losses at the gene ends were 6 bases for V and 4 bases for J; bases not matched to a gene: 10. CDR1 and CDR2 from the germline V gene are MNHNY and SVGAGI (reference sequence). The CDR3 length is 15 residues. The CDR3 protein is CASREVAGHADTQYF. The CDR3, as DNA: TGTGCCAGCAGAGAGGTAGCGGGTCACGCAGATACGCAGTATTTT.

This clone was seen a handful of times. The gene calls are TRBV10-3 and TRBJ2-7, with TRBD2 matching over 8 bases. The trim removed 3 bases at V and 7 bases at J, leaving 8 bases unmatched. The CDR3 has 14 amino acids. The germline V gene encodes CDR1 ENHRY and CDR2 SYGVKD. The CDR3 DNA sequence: TGTGCCATCAGTGATCGAGCGGGAGAGGGTGAGCAGTACTTC. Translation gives CAISDRAGEGEQYF.